This T cell receptor beta chain was retrieved from a study of response to subunit inactivated influenza vaccine. Study-wide results and caveats: Authors suggested each seasonal flu vaccination may recruit only limited numbers of new T cells.

In this sample, this clonotype turned up a few times. Its antigen is as yet unknown. Germline V gene data show CDR1 as MNHEY and CDR2 as SVGEGT. The CDR3 covers 14 residues. Trimming took 6 bases from V and 10 from J; bases not matched to a gene: 6. Each CDR3 protein gets one entry after TCRdb re-called the RT-PCR reads with MiXCR. Of 590,000 or so distinct CDR3 sequences listed, 12% to 15% are singletons. The gene calls are TRBV6-2 or TRBV6-3 and TRBJ1-6; 10 bases are shared with TRBD1. The receptor was isolated from a man aged 50 to 59 who received an inactivated influenza vaccine. This material consisted of PBMCs from blood, taken roughly 2 weeks before vaccination. Here the CDR3 reads CASRETGGSSPLHF. The CDR3, as DNA: TGTGCCAGCAGAGAGACAGGGGGCTCCTCACCCCTCCACTTT.